This TCR beta chain was sequenced for a study of T cell responses to AZD1222 COVID-19 vaccine (dated by TCRdb to about 2021). Broadly, across the study: TCR sequencing covered some 240 trial participants: 207 given two doses of AZD1222 and 26 given two doses of MenACWY control vaccine. Enrollment into the trials was organized by age into subgroups of 18-55, 56-69 and 70-plus years, and those subgroups contained about 160, 30 and 59 TCR-sequenced participants, respectively.

Notes on this clone: This receptor's antigen is unknown. It has no much larger one-base neighbor in the sample; base qualities were not kept.

The CDR3 regions of human TCRbeta chains were analyzed by immunosequencing. As for the authors' bioinformatics: Repertoire TCRs were checked for matches against a reference library of SARS-CoV-2-specific TCRs that had been generated using the MIRA antigen-specificity platform. Breadth meant the fraction of unique TCRs that were SARS-CoV-2-associated, whereas depth meant the fraction of total T cells that were SARS-CoV-2-associated. Using the MIRA data, each spike-specific TCR was assigned both to the spike region to which the TCR was reactive and to a CD4 or CD8 class. Log10-transformed breadth and depth values were compared by one-way ANOVA with Sidak's multiple comparisons tests. The clones in this table, taken by TCRdb from immuneACCESS, are in-frame only. Not every clone is retained; where verified, under half of the shortfall comes from an unresolved V gene, and the cause of the rest is unknown. V and J calls and clone size are given by that table; D and trimming were obtained from the DNA. This sample holds 150,000 to 200,000 clones; about 89% were observed only once. Less than 3% of the sample rests with the top ten.

Overall results and qualifications from the work: In the small 56-69-year group, the increase in depth fell short of significance, most likely because of low power. A significant rise in spike-specific TCR breadth and depth was observed after two AZD1222 doses relative to day 0 and relative to MenACWY recipients. The whole spike protein was spanned by vaccine-associated CD4 TCRs, and dominant responses were seen in regions 160-218 and 743-854. Conclusions about previously exposed vaccinees were limited because only a handful of AZD1222 recipients were SARS-CoV-2 seropositive at baseline. Because no samples from the day 14 peak response were available, repertoires could be characterized only after the peak T cell response. Participants were mostly white British and included more females than males, and it was suggested by the authors that clonal diversity may have been underestimated. Nearly half of unique spike-specific TCRs reportedly recognized epitopes outside regions mutated in the B.1.351 and B.1.1.7 variants.

Per the publication, the time point label means: baseline before first vaccination. Read against the paper, the sample's treatment or condition label means: meningococcal conjugate vaccine given as trial control. The vaccinee samples were drawn from two UK trials, COV001 and COV002, one of which was a single-blind randomized controlled phase 2/3 trial testing AZD1222 (ChAdOx1 nCoV-19) in healthy adults. For TCRbeta chain sequencing, PBMC samples were collected from trial participants at day 0 and at day 28 after the second dose. This TCR derives from an adult in good health. This sample comprised peripheral blood, obtained on day 0 of MenACWY control vaccination.

Here is the DNA: TGTGCCAGTAGTTCTGACAGGGCCCCCGGAAACACCATATATTTT. Translated, this gives CASSSDRAPGNTIYF. The sequence links TRBV19 to TRBJ1-3; the central 7 bases match TRBD1. After removal of 5 bases from V and 4 bases from J, the junction retains 8 bases not matched to a gene. Taken from cysteine to phenylalanine, the CDR3 has 15 residues. Only the CDR3 portion is preserved as DNA: 45 bases, with reading frame beginning at the first base. CDR1 LNHDA and CDR2 SQIVND were looked up in the germline V gene (reference sequence).